This entry lists 32 T cell receptor beta chains sequenced from one sample in a study of T-cell memory formation after mild COVID-19. Using its own MiXCR run on the 5' RACE reads, TCRdb lists one record per CDR3 protein. The sample lists approximately 190,000 distinct CDR3 sequences; around 17% were seen once. Input material: PBMCs or a T cell subset sorted from them (not recorded which). The receptors were sampled from an adult woman who had mild COVID-19 (a few samples of this study predate the infection). Cell type and time point are not known.

This clonotype was recorded only once. The genes are TRBV5-1 and TRBJ2-3; TRBD2 matches 8 bases. The CDR3 length is 17 residues. V lost 3 bases, J lost 1 base, and 10 bases stayed unmatched. The germline V gene encodes CDR1 SGHRS and CDR2 YFSETQ. Written as DNA, the CDR3 is TGCGCCAGCAGCTGGGACGGGAGGGAGCGAGGCACAGATACGCAGTATTTT. Translation gives CASSWDGRERGTDTQYF.

V and J are TRBV9 and TRBJ2-7, with D perhaps TRBD2 (6 bases). The germline V gene has CDR1 SGDLS and CDR2 YYNGEE. The CDR3 spans 14 residues. Trimming left V 0 bases short and J 3 bases short, with 10 bases between. The CDR3 nucleotides read TGTGCCAGCAGCGTAGATTGGGGAGGCTACGAGCAGTACTTC. This sequence encodes CASSVDWGGYEQYF.

This clonotype was seen more than once but under ten times. This sequence joins TRBV7-8 and TRBJ1-1, with a possible D match to TRBD1 (5 bases). This CDR3 has 17 residues. Trimming removed 1 base from V and 5 bases from J, with 20 bases in between. Germline CDR1 SGHVS, CDR2 FQNEAQ. In DNA form, the CDR3 reads TGTGCCAGCAGCTTAGAATTGGGGGAAGGAGTTAGAACTGAAGCTTTCTTT. Its translation is CASSLELGEGVRTEAFF.

This clonotype was recorded at least ten times. The chain couples TRBV29-1 to TRBJ2-7; D may be TRBD1 (6 bases). The V end was cut by 4 bases, the J end by 4 bases, with 11 bases between. The CDR3 covers 12 residues. CDR1 is SQVTM and CDR2 is ANQGSEA in the germline V gene. The CDR3, as DNA: TGCAGCGTTGCGGGCCAGGGGTACGAGCAGTACTTC. Translation: CSVAGQGYEQYF.

The rearrangement joins TRBV27 to TRBJ2-7, with D tentatively TRBD1 (5 bases). Germline assignment: CDR1 MNHEY and CDR2 SMNVEV (reference sequence). Trimming took 3 bases from V and 5 from J, leaving 14 bases between them. This CDR3 has 14 amino acids. The CDR3 DNA reads as TGTGCCAGCAGTTTGAGCAGGGTCGCCGACGAGCAGTACTTC. Its protein is CASSLSRVADEQYF.

The sample holds a few counts of this clonotype. The chain combines TRBV7-9 with TRBJ1-1, with D hard to call. This CDR3 spans 12 amino acids. V was pared by 8 bases and J by 0 bases, with 7 bases between. Looked up from germline, CDR1 is SEHNR and CDR2 is FQNEAQ (reference sequence). CDR3 nucleotide sequence: TGTGCCAGCGGTGCCATGAACACTGAAGCTTTCTTT. Translating it yields CASGAMNTEAFF.

The chain employs TRBV12-3 or TRBV12-4 and TRBJ2-1, with 7 positions matching TRBD2. J lost 7 bases, V lost 5 bases, and 14 bases had no gene match. CDR3 size: 16 residues. CDR3 coding DNA: TGTGCCAGCAGTCTTGAGGGCCGCGGGAGCGGAAATGAGCAGTTCTTC. Residues: CASSLEGRGSGNEQFF.

This clonotype was detected only a few times. CDR3 DNA sequence: TGTGCCAGCAGTTACTCGAACAGGGTCGCGACCCAGTACTTC. It is translated as CASSYSNRVATQYF. The chain couples TRBV6-5 to TRBJ2-5; possibly TRBD1 for D (6 bases). Germline V lookup: CDR1 MNHEY, CDR2 SVGAGI. V was shortened by 0 bases and J by 7 bases, with 12 bases between the two germline ends. The length of the CDR3 is 14 residues.

This clonotype has only a few counts. V is TRBV2 and J is TRBJ2-2; no reliable D call. Germline V gives CDR1 SNHLY, CDR2 FYNNEI. V lost 9 bases to trimming and J lost 3 bases, with 14 bases between them. The CDR3 loop spans 14 amino acids. The CDR3 here is CARASRRYTGELFF. The CDR3 DNA reads as TGTGCCAGAGCATCCAGACGGTACACCGGGGAGCTGTTTTTT.

V is TRBV14 and J is TRBJ2-7; D perhaps matches TRBD2 (6 bases). V lost 4 bases, J lost 3 bases, and 13 bases lay in between. In germline, CDR1 is SGHDN, CDR2 FVKESK. The CDR3 is 14 residues long. CDR3 loop: CASSLGGGNYEQYF. The CDR3 region has the DNA TGTGCCAGCAGCCTCGGCGGAGGGAACTACGAGCAGTACTTC.

The genes are TRBV18 and TRBJ2-7, with 7 nucleotides matching TRBD1. CDR1 and CDR2 from the germline V gene are KGHSH and LQKENI. V lost 0 bases to trimming and J lost 5 bases; unmatched junction nucleotides: 4. The CDR3 is 14 residues long. The CDR3 sequence is CASSPPDRYNEQYF. The CDR3 nucleotides are TGTGCCAGCTCACCACCGGACAGGTACAACGAGCAGTACTTC.

This clonotype was detected only a few times. V gene TRBV20-1 combines with J gene TRBJ2-7, with D unresolved. The CDR3 has 13 residues. Germline values: CDR1 DFQATT, CDR2 SNEGSKA (reference sequence). Trimming removed 6 bases at V and 3 bases at J, with 15 bases between. In DNA form, the CDR3 reads TGCAGTGCCCCCCTCCCAGGTCGCTACGAGCAGTACTTC. It specifies CSAPLPGRYEQYF.

The chain employs TRBV7-9 and TRBJ1-1, with D possibly matching TRBD1 (5 bases). The CDR3 runs 13 residues. V was trimmed by 8 bases and J by 2 bases, leaving 12 bases between them. CDR1 and CDR2 (germline): SEHNR, FQNEAQ (reference sequence). CDR3 protein: CASRKGINTEAFF. In DNA, the CDR3 is TGTGCCAGCCGGAAGGGGATTAACACTGAAGCTTTCTTT.

This clonotype has a handful of counts. The V call is TRBV7-9, the J call TRBJ2-7, with 10 bases aligning to TRBD1. After removal of 1 base from V and 3 bases from J, the junction contained 3 bases not matched to a gene. Germline V gene sequence: CDR1 SEHNR, CDR2 FQNEAQ (reference sequence). This CDR3 comprises 15 residues. In DNA, the CDR3 is TGTGCCAGCAGCTTAGGGGACAGGGGATACTACGAGCAGTACTTC. It is translated as CASSLGDRGYYEQYF.

The chain carries TRBV6-5 and TRBJ2-5; the D gene is possibly TRBD2 (6 bases). The CDR3 is made up of 15 amino acids. Germline CDR1 is MNHEY and CDR2 is SVGAGI. V was shortened by 2 bases and J by 2 bases, with 12 bases between the two germline ends. The CDR3 sequence is CASSYPGTPQETQYF. The CDR3 coding sequence is TGTGCCAGCAGTTACCCCGGGACTCCTCAAGAGACCCAGTACTTC.

The chain links TRBV29-1 to TRBJ2-3, with TRBD1 matching 9 bases. Trimming cost V 7 bases and J 3 bases; bases outside gene matches: 8. The V gene's germline CDR1 is SQVTM and CDR2 ANQGSEA. The CDR3 consists of 14 residues. The CDR3 coding sequence is TGCAGCGCTGACGGGACAGGGTCAACAGATACGCAGTATTTT. Translated: CSADGTGSTDTQYF.

This clonotype was counted a few times. This chain's CDR3 is CASSQVFGQGNQPQHF. CDR3 DNA: TGCGCCAGCAGCCAAGTGTTCGGACAGGGGAATCAGCCCCAGCATTTT. The chain is built from TRBV4-1 and TRBJ1-5, with TRBD1 matching over 9 bases. The CDR3 runs 16 residues. The germline V gene has CDR1 MGHRA and CDR2 YSYEKL. J gave up 4 bases and V 1 base, and 5 bases lay outside the gene matches.

Ten or more counts support this clonotype. This chain uses TRBV5-5 with TRBJ2-7; D not resolved. This CDR3 spans 13 amino acids. Trimming shortened V by 0 bases and J by 6 bases, and 10 bases separated the two germline ends. CDR1 is SGHKS, CDR2 YYEKEE, per germline (reference sequence). CDR3 region: CASSLESAGEQYF. Here the CDR3 DNA reads TGTGCCAGCAGCTTGGAATCGGCTGGCGAGCAGTACTTC.

The chain has TRBV12-3 or TRBV12-4 and TRBJ2-3, with TRBD1 identical over 10 bases. The CDR3 covers 15 residues. V lost 1 base and J lost 8; bases outside the gene matches: 6. CDR3 nucleotide sequence: TGTGCCAGCAGTTTAGGGGACAGGGGAAAGGGTACGCAGTATTTT. Its translation: CASSLGDRGKGTQYF.

This clonotype was detected ten times or more. The chain has TRBV6-2 or TRBV6-3 and TRBJ1-1, with D maybe TRBD1 (5 bases). V lost 6 bases and J lost 1, with 9 bases in between. Germline V gene lookup returns CDR1 MNHEY and CDR2 SVGEGT. The CDR3 covers 13 residues. Here the CDR3 reads CASRGTANTEAFF. For the CDR3, the DNA is TGTGCCAGCAGGGGGACGGCGAACACTGAAGCTTTCTTT.

This clonotype was seen a handful of times. The J gene is TRBJ2-5, the V gene TRBV3-1; 15 nucleotides agree with TRBD2. J lost 7 bases, V lost 4 bases, and 7 bases had no gene match. Germline assignment: CDR1 LGHDT and CDR2 YNNKEL (reference sequence). The CDR3 has 16 amino acids. CDR3 sequence reads: CASSLGWTSGGATQYF. The CDR3, as DNA: TGTGCCAGCAGCCTCGGATGGACTAGCGGGGGGGCGACCCAGTACTTC.

This clonotype was seen a few times. The V and J genes are TRBV7-2 and TRBJ1-4; possible D gene TRBD1, 6 bases. This CDR3 has 17 residues. Germline V CDR1 and CDR2: SGHTA, FQGNSA. V was cut by 5 bases and J by 1 base, with 17 bases left in between. DNA for the CDR3: TGTGCCAGCAGCACCCAGACAGGAGTTGGAACTAATGAAAAACTGTTTTTT. Residues: CASSTQTGVGTNEKLFF.

V is TRBV2 and J is TRBJ2-7, with 7 bases fitting TRBD2. V lost 5 bases, J lost 2 bases, and 9 bases stayed unmatched. Germline V gene lookup returns CDR1 SNHLY and CDR2 FYNNEI. The CDR3 totals 15 residues. CDR3 sequence (DNA): TGTGCCAGCAGTTTCAGCCCAGCGGGGCCCTACGAGCAGTACTTC. Translated, it gives CASSFSPAGPYEQYF.

The chain joins TRBV18 to TRBJ1-1; a weak D match, TRBD1 (6 bases). Looked up from germline, CDR1 is KGHSH and CDR2 is LQKENI. The CDR3 has 16 amino acids. V lost 0 bases to trimming and J lost 0 bases, with 11 bases between them. The CDR3 region is CASSPPVGGMNTEAFF. DNA for the CDR3: TGTGCCAGCTCACCACCGGTAGGGGGGATGAACACTGAAGCTTTCTTT. Supplemented by reference TRBV18 and TRBJ1-1, the full variable domain reads NAGVMQNPRHLVRRRGQEARLRCSPMKGHSHVYWYRQLPEEGLKFMVYLQKENIIDESGMPKERFSAEFPKEGPSILRIQQVVRGDSAAYFCASSPPVGGMNTEAFFGQGTRLTVV.

This clonotype was seen only a few times. The chain carries TRBV6-2 or TRBV6-3 and TRBJ1-5; 7 positions match TRBD1. The V and J ends lost 0 bases and 1 base, in that order; junction bases with no gene match: 3. The V gene's germline CDR1 is MNHEY and CDR2 SVGEGT. The CDR3 is 16 residues long. The CDR3 here is CASSYSSRGSNQPQHF. In DNA, the CDR3 is TGTGCCAGCAGTTACTCGAGCAGGGGGAGCAATCAGCCCCAGCATTTT.

This clonotype has more than one count but fewer than ten. J is TRBJ1-5 and V is TRBV12-3 or TRBV12-4; unclear D gene. This CDR3 has 14 amino acids. Trimming removed 6 bases from V and 2 bases from J, with 11 bases in between. CDR3 nucleotides: TGTGCCAGCAGCCCTGTTGACCGCAATCAGCCCCAGCATTTT. As protein: CASSPVDRNQPQHF.

This clonotype was detected ten times or more. The chain couples TRBV12-3 or TRBV12-4 to TRBJ1-1; D is undetermined. The V end was cut by 5 bases, the J end by 3 bases, with 13 bases between. The CDR3 length is 14 residues. CDR3 amino acids: CASSLGPTYTEAFF. CDR3 sequence (DNA): TGTGCCAGCAGTCTAGGACCGACTTACACTGAAGCTTTCTTT.

The table lists this clonotype with a few counts. The chain carries TRBV20-1 and TRBJ1-6; a possible D gene is TRBD1 (6 bases). V lost 7 bases, J lost 7 bases, and 14 bases lay in between. The CDR3 is 13 amino acids. Germline V lookup: CDR1 DFQATT, CDR2 SNEGSKA (reference sequence). CDR3 sequence: CSVRTVANSPLHF. The CDR3 coding sequence is TGCAGTGTCAGGACAGTAGCAAATTCACCCCTCCACTTT.

The rearrangement joins TRBV4-2 to TRBJ1-2; 8 bases are a match to TRBD1. The CDR3 totals 15 residues. V shed 0 bases, J shed 7 bases, and the junction held 7 bases outside the gene matches. Germline-derived CDR1 and CDR2 are LGHNA and YNFKEQ. The CDR3 coding sequence is TGTGCCAGCAGCCAAGACGGGACAGGAGTTGCTGGCTACACCTTC. Residues: CASSQDGTGVAGYTF.

The chain carries TRBV5-1 and TRBJ1-6; possibly TRBD1 for D (5 bases). CDR1 and CDR2 (germline): SGHRS, YFSETQ. The CDR3 is 14 residues long. V lost 5 bases to trimming and J lost 7 bases, with 13 bases between them. The CDR3 sequence: CASRHQEGNSPLHF. DNA for the CDR3: TGCGCCAGCAGGCACCAAGAGGGGAATTCACCCCTCCACTTT.

The chain employs TRBV5-1 and TRBJ2-7; 9 bases are a match to TRBD2. This CDR3 region has 16 residues. The germline gives CDR1 SGHRS, CDR2 YFSETQ. V trimming: 0 bases; J trimming: 6 bases; junction bases outside the gene matches: 10. The CDR3 DNA is TGCGCCAGCAGCTTGGGGGATCCGGGACTAGCAGGCGAGCAGTACTTC. Its protein is CASSLGDPGLAGEQYF.

This clonotype turned up a few times. The chain employs TRBV19 and TRBJ2-7; maybe TRBD1 (5 bases). With 5 bases removed from V and 0 bases from J, the gap between germline ends came to 20 bases. The CDR3 runs 17 residues. Germline V CDR1 and CDR2: LNHDA, SQIVND (reference sequence). DNA of the CDR3: TGTGCCAGTAGTTTCATCGCAACAGGATCGAGCTCCTACGAGCAGTACTTC. This codes for CASSFIATGSSSYEQYF.